This record looks at one T cell receptor beta chain sequence and its context. Losses at the gene ends were 1 base for V and 2 bases for J; bases not matched to a gene: 5. The CDR3 consists of 17 residues. CDR1 and CDR2 from the germline V gene are MGHRA and YSYEKL. These data are taken from a study of blood T cell repertoires in COVID-19. Study-level background: The study drew acute and convalescent COVID-19 samples from the United States, Italy and Spain. PBMCs, B-cell-depleted T cells, or T cells were the source of the cDNA or gDNA that made up the material.

Original data processing: The authors estimated nucleated cell counts from reference gene primer amplification. Libraries were prepared by immunoSEQ multiplex PCR; TCRdb keeps only in-frame clonotypes and omits some of them. Clone size and the V and J calls come from that table; the DNA yielded D and trimming. The repertoire includes about 210,000 clones, around 90% of them detected once, and 3% to 3.5% sits in the top ten. The sample comprised peripheral blood. The receptor comes from a man aged 55 to 69 with acute or convalescent COVID-19. The chain links TRBV4-1 to TRBJ2-6; 7 nucleotides line up with TRBD1. The CDR3 loop reads CASSQVTQGAGANVLTF. As DNA, the CDR3 is TGCGCCAGCAGCCAAGTAACCCAGGGGGCTGGGGCCAACGTCCTGACTTTC.